The 13 T cell receptor beta chains given below trace back to one sample, sequenced in a study of STAT5B mutations in CD4+ large granular lymphocyte leukemia. Sequencing was performed with immunoSEQ multiplex PCR; in TCRdb, only in-frame clones are kept and a portion is missing. The sample has about 30,000 clones, 76% seen once. Material for sequencing was CD4+ T cells from blood buffy coats. All receptors derive from a human donor in good health.

This clone has more than one count but fewer than ten. V is TRBV7-9 and J is TRBJ1-1; 10 bases line up with TRBD1. The trim removed 3 bases at V and 12 bases at J, leaving 10 bases unmatched. From germline, CDR1 is SEHNR and CDR2 FQNEAQ (reference sequence). The length of the CDR3 is 14 residues. The CDR3 DNA sequence: TGTGCCAGCAGCTTTTCCGGGACAGGGGATCCGACTTTCTTT. Translated, it gives CASSFSGTGDPTFF.

The V call is TRBV6-1, the J call TRBJ2-7; a possible D gene is TRBD2 (6 bases). Trimming removed 6 bases at V and 7 bases at J, with 16 bases between. Per germline, CDR1 MNHNS and CDR2 SASEGT. The CDR3 is 13 amino acids. The CDR3 region has the DNA TGTGCCAGCAGCCAACGAGGAGGGCGAGAGCAGTACTTC. The encoded protein is CASSQRGGREQYF.

This chain connects TRBV7-6 to TRBJ2-3, with 10 bases that match TRBD1. The germline CDR1 and CDR2 sequences are SGHVS and FNYEAQ. Trimming cost V 5 bases and J 2 bases; bases outside gene matches: 7. The length of the CDR3 is 16 residues. As DNA, the CDR3 is TGTGCCAGCAGCCCCTTGGGACAGGGGAACACAGATACGCAGTATTTT. Protein sequence: CASSPLGQGNTDTQYF.

This clone was picked up one time. The chain carries TRBV5-6 and TRBJ2-1; tentatively, D is TRBD2 (5 bases). Trimming stripped 2 bases from V and 12 bases from J, with 12 bases between. The CDR3 spans 12 residues. Germline V CDR1 and CDR2: SGHDT, YYEEEE. The DNA for the CDR3 is TGTGCCAGCAGCTTTGGACTCGAGGGGCAGTTCTTC. Protein: CASSFGLEGQFF. Based on the CDR3 plus reference TRBV5-6 and TRBJ2-1, the full variable domain is DAGVTQSPTHLIKTRGQQVTLRCSPKSGHDTVSWYQQALGQGPQFIFQYYEEEERQRGNFPDRFSGHQFPNYSSELNVNALLLGDSALYLCASSFGLEGQFFGPGTRLTVL.

Only a few counts were recorded for this clone. This chain links TRBV18 with TRBJ1-2; 9 bases align to TRBD1. Germline CDR1 KGHSH, CDR2 LQKENI. The CDR3 has 14 residues. The J segment lost 8 bases and the V segment lost 3 bases, leaving 7 bases of the junction unmatched. The CDR3 protein is CASSPSGTGLGYTF. CDR3 DNA sequence: TGTGCCAGCTCACCCTCCGGGACAGGGCTAGGCTACACCTTC.

J is TRBJ2-7 and V is TRBV5-4, with D uncertain. The CDR3 length is 15 residues. Germline CDR1 SGHNT, CDR2 YYREEE (reference sequence). V gave up 4 bases and J gave up 1 base, with 15 bases separating them. CDR3 residues: CASSPRTDSSYEQYF. Here the CDR3 DNA reads TGTGCCAGCAGCCCACGGACGGATAGTTCCTACGAGCAGTACTTC. The variable domain in full, with the rest retrieved from reference TRBV5-4 and TRBJ2-7, is ETGVTQSPTHLIKTRGQQVTLRCSSQSGHNTVSWYQQALGQGPQFIFQYYREEENGRGNFPPRFSGLQFPNYSSELNVNALELDDSALYLCASSPRTDSSYEQYFGPGTRLTVT.

V is TRBV30 and J is TRBJ2-7; no clear D. The V end was cut by 3 bases, the J end by 9 bases, with 12 bases between. The CDR3 runs 11 residues. The germline V gene encodes CDR1 GTSNPN and CDR2 SVGIG (reference sequence). The CDR3 DNA sequence: TGTGCCTGGAGGAGAGTGGGTGTGCAGTACTTC. Amino acid sequence: CAWRRVGVQYF.

The genes are TRBV6-1 and TRBJ2-2, with 10 bases that match TRBD2. Per germline, CDR1 MNHNS and CDR2 SASEGT. V shed 4 bases, J shed 5 bases, and the junction held 7 bases outside the gene matches. The CDR3 runs to 16 residues. CDR3 protein: CASSASGGRVTGELFF. For the CDR3, the DNA is TGTGCCAGCAGTGCTAGCGGGGGAAGAGTTACCGGGGAGCTGTTTTTT.

The chain is built from TRBV25-1 and TRBJ2-7, with D possibly TRBD2 on 6 matching bases. The length of the CDR3 is 14 residues. Trimming left V 11 bases short and J 2 bases short, with 19 bases between. Germline V gene lookup returns CDR1 MGHDK and CDR2 SYGVNS. The CDR3 nucleotides read TGTGCCCTCTGCGAGGAGGGAGCTGCCTACGAGCAGTACTTC. Its protein is CALCEEGAAYEQYF.

The V call is TRBV7-6, the J call TRBJ2-2, with 9 bases aligning to TRBD1. Per germline, CDR1 SGHVS and CDR2 FNYEAQ. CDR3 length equals 17 residues. The V and J ends lost 1 base and 5 bases, in that order; junction bases with no gene match: 8. CDR3 protein: CASSLEQGALRTGELFF. The CDR3 bases are TGTGCCAGCAGCTTAGAACAGGGGGCCCTTAGGACCGGGGAGCTGTTTTTT.

This clone showed up just a few times. The V and J genes are TRBV25-1 and TRBJ2-3; D is perhaps TRBD1 or TRBD2 (6 bases each). This CDR3 comprises 14 residues. Germline CDR1 is MGHDK and CDR2 is SYGVNS. V was clipped by 7 bases and J by 3 bases, with 14 bases between them. CDR3 coding DNA: TGTGCCAGCAAGGCGGGACACGGGACAGATACGCAGTATTTT. This gives the protein CASKAGHGTDTQYF.

V and J are TRBV7-3 and TRBJ2-3; D is possibly TRBD2 (7 bases). V shed 5 bases and J shed 9 bases, with 12 bases lying between them. Germline CDR1 SGHTA, CDR2 FQGTGA. The length of the CDR3 is 12 residues. CDR3 residues: CASSLGGGTQYF. CDR3 DNA sequence: TGTGCCAGCAGCCTAGGGGGGGGCACGCAGTATTTT.

This clone was recorded a few times. This chain joins TRBV19 and TRBJ2-7; D call uncertain. V gave up 0 bases and J gave up 0 bases, with 3 bases separating them. The CDR3 runs to 13 residues. Germline V gene sequence: CDR1 LNHDA, CDR2 SQIVND (reference sequence). DNA of the CDR3: TGTGCCAGTAGTATAGAGGACTCCTACGAGCAGTACTTC. Protein sequence: CASSIEDSYEQYF.